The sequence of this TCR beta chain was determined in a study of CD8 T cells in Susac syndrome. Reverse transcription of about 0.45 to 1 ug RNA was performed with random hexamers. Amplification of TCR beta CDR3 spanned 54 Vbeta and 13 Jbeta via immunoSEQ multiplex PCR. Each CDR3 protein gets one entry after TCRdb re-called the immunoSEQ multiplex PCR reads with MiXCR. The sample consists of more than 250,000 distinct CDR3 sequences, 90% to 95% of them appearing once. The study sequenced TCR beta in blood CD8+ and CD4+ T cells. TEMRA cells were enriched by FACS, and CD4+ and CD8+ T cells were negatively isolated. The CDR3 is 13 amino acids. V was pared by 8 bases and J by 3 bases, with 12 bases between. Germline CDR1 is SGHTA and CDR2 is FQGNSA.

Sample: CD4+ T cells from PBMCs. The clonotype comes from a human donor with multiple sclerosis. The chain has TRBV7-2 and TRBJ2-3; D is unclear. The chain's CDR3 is CASLLRRTDTQYF. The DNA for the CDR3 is TGTGCCAGCTTGCTCAGAAGGACAGATACGCAGTATTTT.